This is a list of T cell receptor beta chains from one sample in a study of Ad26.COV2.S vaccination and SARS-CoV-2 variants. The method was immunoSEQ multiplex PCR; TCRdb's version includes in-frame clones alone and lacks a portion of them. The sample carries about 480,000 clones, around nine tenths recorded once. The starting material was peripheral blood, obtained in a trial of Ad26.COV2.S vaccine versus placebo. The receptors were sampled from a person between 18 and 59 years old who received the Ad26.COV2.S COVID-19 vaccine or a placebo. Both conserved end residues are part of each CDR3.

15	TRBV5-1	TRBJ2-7	CASSYRTGGTNKQYF
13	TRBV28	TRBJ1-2	CASTLPANYGYTF
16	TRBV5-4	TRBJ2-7	CASSPGTGVRTYEQYF
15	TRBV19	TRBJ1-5	CASRGGTVGNQPQHF
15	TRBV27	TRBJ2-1	CASSLRKGAYNEQFF
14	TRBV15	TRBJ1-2	CATSRPEALYGYTF
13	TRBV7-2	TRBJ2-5	CASTGYSQETQYF
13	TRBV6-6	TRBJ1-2	CASTSDRGGGYTF
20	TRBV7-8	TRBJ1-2	CASSLKYRTPGDSKEGGYTF
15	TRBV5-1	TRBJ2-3	CASSPERVSTDTQYF
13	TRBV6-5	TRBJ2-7	CATKGQGLYEQYF
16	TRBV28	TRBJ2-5	CASSSLRVGGRETQYF
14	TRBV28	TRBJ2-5	CASSLQGGTETQYF
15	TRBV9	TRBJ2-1	CASSVGLNQGDEQFF
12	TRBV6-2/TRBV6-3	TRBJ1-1	CASSQGLEEAFF
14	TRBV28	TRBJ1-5	CASSSWQSNQPQHF
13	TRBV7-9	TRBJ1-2	CASSSLGTHGYTF
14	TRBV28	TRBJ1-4	CASSLGQVAEKLFF
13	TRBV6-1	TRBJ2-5	CASSDSPRGTQYF
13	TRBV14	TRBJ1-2	CASSQDLAYGYTF
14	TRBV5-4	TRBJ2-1	CASSLDSRLNEQFF